Each of the 6 T cell receptor beta chains below was sequenced from the same sample in a study of ipilimumab plus nivolumab after autologous stem cell transplantation. Method: immunoSEQ multiplex PCR; TCRdb's copy keeps in-frame clones and lacks some. The sample shows about 9,800 clones, roughly three quarters of them seen only once. The sequencing used PBMCs, collected in a trial of ipilimumab plus nivolumab as post-transplant consolidation. The receptors derive from a female donor with multiple myeloma.

This sequence joins TRBV27 and TRBJ1-3, with D tentatively TRBD1 (6 bases). The CDR3 covers 14 residues. Trimming shortened V by 5 bases and J by 2 bases, and 10 bases separated the two germline ends. Per germline, CDR1 MNHEY and CDR2 SMNVEV (reference sequence). CDR3 region: CASSKGGTGNTIYF. The CDR3 coding sequence is TGTGCCAGCAGTAAGGGGGGTACTGGAAACACCATATATTTT.

The J gene is TRBJ2-2, the V gene TRBV28; D remains unclear. CDR3 length: 11 amino acids. CDR1 is MDHEN and CDR2 is SYDVKM in the germline V gene. Trimming removed 8 bases from V and 6 bases from J, with 7 bases in between. This CDR3 reads CASLGSGELFF. The CDR3 DNA follows: TGTGCCAGCTTGGGGTCCGGGGAGCTGTTTTTT. Looking up the rest from reference TRBV28 and TRBJ2-2 gives the full variable domain: DVKVTQSSRYLVKRTGEKVFLECVQDMDHENMFWYRQDPGLGLRLIYFSYDVKMKEKGDIPEGYSVSREKKERFSLILESASTNQTSMYLCASLGSGELFFGEGSRLTVL.

This chain links TRBV7-8 with TRBJ1-5; a possible D gene is TRBD1 (5 bases). The CDR3 spans 14 residues. CDR1 SGHVS and CDR2 FQNEAQ come from the germline V gene. The V end was cut by 5 bases, the J end by 8 bases, with 16 bases between. As DNA, the CDR3 is TGTGCCAGCAGCGGAAGTGAAAGGGACGAGCCCCAGCATTTT. Its protein is CASSGSERDEPQHF. The whole variable domain, filled in from reference TRBV7-8 and TRBJ1-5, reads GAGVSQSPRYKVAKRGQDVALRCDPISGHVSLFWYQQALGQGPEFLTYFQNEAQLDKSGLPSDRFFAERPEGSVSTLKIQRTQQEDSAVYLCASSGSERDEPQHFGDGTRLSIL.

Concerning this clone itself: The sample has other DNA sequences that encode this CDR3 too. CDR3 residues: CASSLGGSRETQYF. The CDR3 DNA sequence: TGTGCCAGCAGCTTAGGCGGTAGCCGGGAGACCCAGTACTTC. The chain couples TRBV7-6 to TRBJ2-5; D remains unclear. Between the trimmed V and J ends, which lost 1 base and 5 bases, there was a span of 11 bases. The CDR3 runs 14 residues. CDR1 is SGHVS, CDR2 FNYEAQ, per germline.

This chain connects TRBV2 to TRBJ2-7, with 9 bases fitting TRBD1. This CDR3 has 14 amino acids. The junction had 3 bases not matched to a gene; V was cut back by 5 bases and J by 1 base. Germline V gene sequence: CDR1 SNHLY, CDR2 FYNNEI. The CDR3 reads CASSTDRGSYEQYF. CDR3 in DNA: TGTGCCAGCAGTACGGACAGGGGTTCCTACGAGCAGTACTTC. The whole variable domain, remainder taken from reference TRBV2 and TRBJ2-7, is EPEVTQTPSHQVTQMGQEVILRCVPISNHLYFYWYRQILGQKVEFLVSFYNNEISEKSEIFDDQFSVERPDGSNFTLKIRSTKLEDSAMYFCASSTDRGSYEQYFGPGTRLTVT.

This chain connects TRBV5-4 to TRBJ2-7; the D is unclear. V was trimmed by 0 bases and J by 2 bases, leaving 9 bases between them. CDR3 size: 14 residues. Germline-derived CDR1 and CDR2 are SGHNT and YYREEE (reference sequence). The CDR3 DNA sequence: TGTGCCAGCAGCTTGGATCCACCAACCTACGAGCAGTACTTC. The encoded protein is CASSLDPPTYEQYF. The full variable domain, rest sourced from reference TRBV5-4 and TRBJ2-7, is ETGVTQSPTHLIKTRGQQVTLRCSSQSGHNTVSWYQQALGQGPQFIFQYYREEENGRGNFPPRFSGLQFPNYSSELNVNALELDDSALYLCASSLDPPTYEQYFGPGTRLTVT.